This paragraph covers one T cell receptor beta chain sequence. Its antigen is still unknown. Germline V gene data show CDR1 as DFQATT and CDR2 as SNEGSKA (reference sequence). V lost 0 bases and J 13 bases, leaving 14 bases between the germline ends. The CDR3 runs to 12 residues. This sample is part of a study of blood T cells in healthy people across ages. General study results and limits: Estimates drawn from one million T cells were deemed to understate diversity.

PCR was performed a second time for roughly 7 to 12 cycles using a sample-barcoded 5' primer and a J-beta primer mix. A 12-random-nucleotide template-switch adaptor tagged each cDNA molecule. Every sample gave at least 3 million paired-end reads containing CDR3. MiXCR, applied by TCRdb to the 5' RACE reads, yields one record per CDR3 protein. The table includes 720,000 or so distinct CDR3 sequences, less than 45% detected once. The TCR originated in an older man in good health. The sample was blood. The chain has TRBV20-1 and TRBJ2-3, with D perhaps assigned TRBD1 or TRBD2 (5 bases each). The CDR3 sequence: CSARERGTEKYF. In DNA form, the CDR3 reads TGCAGTGCTAGAGAGAGGGGAACAGAAAAGTATTTT.